This TCR beta chain was retrieved from a study of T cells after yellow fever vaccination. This clonotype has a count of ten or more. This CDR3 is built from 12 residues. Trimming at V came to 6 bases and at J to 7 bases, leaving 3 bases not matched to a gene. TCRdb re-analysed the 5' RACE reads in MiXCR, keeping a single row per CDR3 protein. The data show approximately 330,000 distinct CDR3 sequences, approximately 4% seen once. This TCR derives from a man younger than 30 who received the YFV17D yellow fever vaccine. V usage is TRBV12-3 or TRBV12-4 and J usage is TRBJ2-7, with 10 bases fitting TRBD1. The sample consisted of PBMCs, taken 5 days after the yellow fever booster vaccination. For the CDR3, the DNA is TGTGCCAGCAGCGGACAGGGGGGTGAGCAGTACGTC. Its translation: CASSGQGGEQYV.